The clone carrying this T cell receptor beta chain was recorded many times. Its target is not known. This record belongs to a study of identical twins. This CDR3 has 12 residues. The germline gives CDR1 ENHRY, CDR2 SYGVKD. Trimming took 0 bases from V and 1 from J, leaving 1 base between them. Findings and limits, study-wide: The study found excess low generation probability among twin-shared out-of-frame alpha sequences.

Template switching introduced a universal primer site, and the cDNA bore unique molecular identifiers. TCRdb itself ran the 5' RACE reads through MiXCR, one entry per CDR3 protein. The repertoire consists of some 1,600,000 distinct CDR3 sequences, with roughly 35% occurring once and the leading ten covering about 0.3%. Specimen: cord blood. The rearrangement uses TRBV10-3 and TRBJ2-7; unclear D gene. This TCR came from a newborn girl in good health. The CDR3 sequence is CAISESSYEQYF. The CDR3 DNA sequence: TGTGCCATCAGTGAGTCGTCCTACGAGCAGTACTTC.